The 21 T cell receptor beta chains below were found in one sample sequenced in a study of cytomegalovirus exposure and HLA in healthy donors (dated by TCRdb to about 2017). The library was produced with the immunoSEQ multiplex PCR assay. A mixture of 60 forward primers for TCR Vbeta segments and 13 reverse primers for TCR Jbeta segments was used in the multiplex PCR. TCRdb holds this immuneACCESS table with in-frame rearrangements only. Some clones are missing; in checked studies, unresolved V genes explain under half, and the rest has no known cause. For this sample there are roughly 66,000 clones; around 78% appear just once. The ten most abundant clones make up 7.8% of the sample. Material: PBMCs. These receptors were taken from a young man in good health and CMV-seropositive.

The gene calls are TRBV7-2 and TRBJ1-1; maybe TRBD1 (6 bases). The CDR3 contains 13 residues. Trimming stripped 4 bases from V and 8 bases from J, with 14 bases between. Germline CDR1 and CDR2: SGHTA and FQGNSA. Written as DNA, the CDR3 is TGTGCCAGCAGCTCGACAGGAGGCCTAGAAGCTTTCTTT. This sequence encodes CASSSTGGLEAFF.

This chain connects TRBV20-1 to TRBJ2-3; no clear D gene. The CDR3 is 11 amino acids. CDR1 and CDR2 from the germline V gene are DFQATT and SNEGSKA (reference sequence). The V and J ends lost 6 bases and 6 bases respectively, with 10 bases between them. In DNA, the CDR3 is TGCAGTGCCCCTAATCTGGATACGCAGTATTTT. This codes for CSAPNLDTQYF.

This clone has a single count. For the CDR3, the DNA is TGTGCCAGCTCACCTACTGCGACAGGAGGCGAGCAGTACTTC. It is translated as CASSPTATGGEQYF. This chain joins TRBV18 and TRBJ2-5, with TRBD1 as a possible D gene (6 bases). The DNA matches TRBJ2-7 better at its end, which makes the J call doubtful. Germline values: CDR1 KGHSH, CDR2 LQKENI. CDR3 size: 14 residues.

V is TRBV10-2 and J is TRBJ1-1, with a tentative D call TRBD1 (5 bases). CDR1 and CDR2 from the germline V gene are WSHSY and SAAADI. Trimming shortened V by 3 bases and J by 4 bases, and 9 bases separated the two germline ends. The CDR3 extends over 13 amino acids. The CDR3 protein is CASSEGVGTEAFF. In DNA form, the CDR3 reads TGCGCCAGCAGTGAAGGGGTCGGCACTGAAGCTTTCTTT.

This CDR3 reads CATAEQGYLEQFF. The CDR3, as DNA: TGTGCCACCGCGGAACAGGGATACTTGGAGCAGTTCTTC. The V and J genes are TRBV19 and TRBJ2-1; D may be TRBD1 (6 bases). Germline values: CDR1 LNHDA, CDR2 SQIVND (reference sequence). V shed 10 bases and J shed 10 bases, with 20 bases lying between them. There are 13 residues in the CDR3.

This clone has only one observation. The chain links TRBV27 to TRBJ2-7; TRBD1 matches 7 bases. Per the germline V gene, CDR1 is MNHEY and CDR2 is SMNVEV (reference sequence). V was clipped by 6 bases and J by 1 base; unmatched bases: 6. The CDR3 runs to 14 residues. The CDR3 DNA reads TGTGCCAGCAGACAACCGGGACAGTCCTACGAGCAGTACTTC. This translates into CASRQPGQSYEQYF.

This rearrangement joins TRBV14 to TRBJ1-1; possibly TRBD1 for D (6 bases). CDR1 is SGHDN and CDR2 is FVKESK in the germline V gene. This CDR3 comprises 13 residues. V lost 4 bases and J lost 2, with 8 bases in between. The chain's CDR3 is CASSPQGNTEAFF. The CDR3 coding sequence is TGTGCCAGCAGCCCACAGGGAAACACTGAAGCTTTCTTT. The variable domain in full, with the rest retrieved from reference TRBV14 and TRBJ1-1, is EAGVTQFPSHSVIEKGQTVTLRCDPISGHDNLYWYRRVMGKEIKFLLHFVKESKQDESGMPNNRFLAERTGGTYSTLKVQPAELEDSGVYFCASSPQGNTEAFFGQGTRLTVV.

The V gene is TRBV19, the J gene TRBJ1-1; tentative D call: TRBD1 (6 bases). The CDR3 sequence is 13 residues long. Germline V gene data show CDR1 as LNHDA and CDR2 as SQIVND (reference sequence). The germline V and J ends were trimmed by 8 bases and 5 bases, with 15 bases remaining between them. This CDR3 reads CASADRSLTEAFF. CDR3 sequence (DNA): TGTGCCAGTGCTGACAGGAGCCTTACTGAAGCTTTCTTT.

The genes are TRBV7-2 and TRBJ2-5; 9 bases match TRBD1. The germline gives CDR1 SGHTA, CDR2 FQGNSA. The V and J ends lost 5 bases and 1 base, in that order; junction bases with no gene match: 5. There are 15 residues in the CDR3. As DNA, the CDR3 is TGTGCCAGCAGCCGGACAGGGGTATTCCAAGAGACCCAGTACTTC. This gives the protein CASSRTGVFQETQYF.

This sequence joins TRBV6-5 and TRBJ2-1; weak D call: TRBD2 (5 bases). This CDR3 is 15 amino acids long. Germline V gene sequence: CDR1 MNHEY, CDR2 SVGAGI. The ends were cut back, 5 bases at V and 8 bases at J, with 19 bases in the middle. The CDR3 DNA reads TGTGCCAGCAGTCGGCCGGGATGGGATGCTGATGAGCAGTTCTTC. Protein product: CASSRPGWDADEQFF.

V gene TRBV29-1 combines with J gene TRBJ2-7; 9 bases align to TRBD1. The germline V gene has CDR1 SQVTM and CDR2 ANQGSEA. This CDR3 is built from 15 residues. The V gene end was trimmed by 6 bases and the J gene end by 5 bases; junction bases not matched to a gene: 14. The CDR3 nucleotides are TGCAGCGTCTACGGTCCGGGACAGGGAGCCAACGAGCAGTACTTC. This sequence encodes CSVYGPGQGANEQYF.

The chain couples TRBV9 to TRBJ1-4; 7 bases are shared with TRBD1. Germline CDR1 reads SGDLS; CDR2 reads YYNGEE. Trimming cost V 3 bases and J 3 bases; bases outside gene matches: 5. The CDR3 consists of 15 residues. CDR3 sequence (DNA): TGTGCCAGCAGCGAATGGGACAGCCCTAATGAAAAACTGTTTTTT. Translation: CASSEWDSPNEKLFF.

The V and J genes are TRBV30 and TRBJ2-2, with D possibly being TRBD1 (6 bases). Germline V CDR1 and CDR2: GTSNPN, SVGIG (reference sequence). The V end was cut by 0 bases, the J end by 3 bases, with 14 bases between. The CDR3 has 16 residues. This CDR3 is CAWSVILGADTGELFF. CDR3 nucleotide sequence: TGTGCCTGGAGTGTGATTCTGGGGGCTGACACCGGGGAGCTGTTTTTT.

V gene TRBV2 combines with J gene TRBJ2-7, with TRBD1 matching over 10 bases. Trimming removed 8 bases from V and 6 bases from J; junction bases left unmatched: 10. The CDR3 totals 14 residues. Germline assignment: CDR1 SNHLY and CDR2 FYNNEI. The CDR3 DNA reads TGTGCCAGCCAGCTCGGGACAGGGGTTGTCGAGCAGTACTTC. This gives the protein CASQLGTGVVEQYF.

This clone appeared a single time. The V call is TRBV11-2, the J call TRBJ1-1; TRBD1 agrees at 9 bases. This CDR3 comprises 15 residues. V shed 1 base, J shed 4 bases, and the junction held 4 bases outside the gene matches. CDR1 and CDR2 (germline): SGHAT, FQNNGV. CDR3 coding DNA: TGTGCCAGCAGCTTAGGGACAGGGGCGGCCACTGAAGCTTTCTTT. Translation gives CASSLGTGAATEAFF. The full variable domain, in which reference TRBV11-2 and TRBJ1-1 provide the parts outside the CDR3, is EAGVAQSPRYKIIEKRQSVAFWCNPISGHATLYWYQQILGQGPKLLIQFQNNGVVDDSQLPKDRFSAERLKGVDSTLKIQPAKLEDSAVYLCASSLGTGAATEAFFGQGTRLTVV.

This chain joins TRBV7-9 and TRBJ1-1, with D possibly being TRBD1 (6 bases). CDR3 size: 13 residues. Germline loops: CDR1 SEHNR, CDR2 FQNEAQ (reference sequence). V was trimmed by 8 bases and J by 0 bases, leaving 10 bases between them. The CDR3 sequence is CASVGGLNTEAFF. The CDR3 nucleotides are TGTGCCAGCGTGGGGGGGCTGAACACTGAAGCTTTCTTT.

The chain joins TRBV28 to TRBJ1-2; D possibly corresponds to TRBD1 (6 bases). Trimming took off 5 bases at V and 3 bases at J, with 16 bases between the two ends. The V gene's germline CDR1 is MDHEN and CDR2 SYDVKM. CDR3 size: 15 residues. Written as DNA, the CDR3 is TGTGCCAGCAGTGGCACAGGGCCCTCTGACTATGGCTACACCTTC. Its protein product is CASSGTGPSDYGYTF.

V is TRBV2 and J is TRBJ1-2, with a weak D call TRBD1 (6 bases). V lost 9 bases and J lost 2, with 16 bases in between. CDR3 size: 14 residues. Per germline, CDR1 SNHLY and CDR2 FYNNEI. The CDR3 loop is CARGGRGANYGYTF. CDR3 sequence (DNA): TGTGCCAGAGGGGGGAGGGGGGCAAACTATGGCTACACCTTC.

The chain carries TRBV6-1 and TRBJ2-5; D may be TRBD2 (5 bases). Germline values: CDR1 MNHNS, CDR2 SASEGT. Trimming removed 2 bases from V and 5 bases from J, with 12 bases in between. CDR3 length equals 14 residues. CDR3 protein: CASSENGVWETQYF. DNA for the CDR3: TGTGCCAGCAGTGAAAACGGGGTCTGGGAGACCCAGTACTTC.

The V call is TRBV13, the J call TRBJ2-1, with D maybe TRBD1 (6 bases). V lost 1 base and J 8 bases, leaving 15 bases between the germline ends. CDR3 length equals 15 residues. The germline CDR1 and CDR2 sequences are PRHDT and FYEKMQ (reference sequence). CDR3 region: CASSLDGEGVHEQFF. CDR3 in DNA: TGTGCCAGCAGCTTAGATGGTGAGGGGGTTCATGAGCAGTTCTTC.

The rearrangement links TRBV6-5 to TRBJ1-1; D not resolved. This CDR3 has 13 amino acids. Germline V gene data show CDR1 as MNHEY and CDR2 as SVGAGI. The V and J ends lost 6 bases and 5 bases respectively, with 13 bases between them. The CDR3: CASRQLGLTEAFF. The CDR3 DNA sequence: TGTGCCAGCAGACAGTTAGGCCTAACTGAAGCTTTCTTT.